Here is one T cell receptor beta chain with its context. Per the germline V gene, CDR1 is SGHTA and CDR2 is FQGNSA. The junction had 8 bases not matched to a gene; V was cut back by 5 bases and J by 5 bases. The CDR3 is made up of 14 amino acids. Authors' processing steps: Estimation of nucleated cell counts relied on the amplification of reference gene primers. Only in-frame clones appear in the TCRdb table, and some are missing; sequencing was by immunoSEQ multiplex PCR. Clonal size and the V and J genes are those of that table, whereas D and trimming came from the DNA. The sample holds 50,000 to 75,000 clones, around 73% seen once. This entry is derived from a study of blood T cell repertoires in COVID-19. Study summary: Whether acute or convalescent, the COVID-19 samples came from the United States, Italy and Spain.

The TCR comes from a man older than 75 with active or convalescent COVID-19. The chain is built from TRBV7-2 and TRBJ1-1, with 7 bases matching TRBD1. What was sequenced was peripheral blood. In nucleotides, the CDR3 is TGTGCCAGCAGCGCTACAGGGGCGCCGACTGAAGCTTTCTTT. It is translated as CASSATGAPTEAFF.